The clone carrying this T cell receptor beta chain was counted between two and nine times. No antigen is known for it. This sample is drawn from a study of T cells after yellow fever vaccination. Study-level points and caveats: There was a small share of clonotypes that showed up in both the CD4 and CD8 compartments.

Using its own MiXCR run on the 5' RACE reads, TCRdb lists one record per CDR3 protein. The sample carries some 320,000 distinct CDR3 sequences, over 8.5% recorded once. The germline CDR1 and CDR2 sequences are SGHTA and FQGTGA. Trimming left V 5 bases short and J 4 bases short, with 12 bases between. This CDR3 contains 15 residues. The sequence was collected from a man aged 18 to 30 who received the YFV17D yellow fever vaccine. This chain uses TRBV7-3 with TRBJ1-6; TRBD1 is a possible D gene (6 bases). The sequencing here drew on CD4+ T cells sorted from PBMCs, taken 45 days after the yellow fever booster vaccination. The CDR3 DNA reads as TGTGCCAGCAGCCGTACGGGACAATATAATTCACCCCTCCACTTT. This gives the protein CASSRTGQYNSPLHF.